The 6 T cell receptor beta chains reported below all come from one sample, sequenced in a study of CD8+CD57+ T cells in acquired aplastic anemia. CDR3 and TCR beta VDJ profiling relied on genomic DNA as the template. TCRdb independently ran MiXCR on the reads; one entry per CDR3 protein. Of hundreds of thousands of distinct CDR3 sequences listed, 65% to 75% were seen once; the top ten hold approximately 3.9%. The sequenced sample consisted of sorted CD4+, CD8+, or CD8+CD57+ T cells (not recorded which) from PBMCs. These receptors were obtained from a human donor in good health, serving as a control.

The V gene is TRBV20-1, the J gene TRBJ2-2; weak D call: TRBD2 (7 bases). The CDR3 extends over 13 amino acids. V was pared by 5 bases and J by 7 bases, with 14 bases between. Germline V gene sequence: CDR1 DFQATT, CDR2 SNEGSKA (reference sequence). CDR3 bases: TGCAGTGCTGGGGGGGCAAGAAGCGGGGAGCTGTTTTTT. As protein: CSAGGARSGELFF.

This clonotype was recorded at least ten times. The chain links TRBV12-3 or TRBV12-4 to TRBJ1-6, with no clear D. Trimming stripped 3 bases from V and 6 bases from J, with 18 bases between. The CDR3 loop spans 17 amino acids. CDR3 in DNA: TGTGCCAGCAGTTTTTGGGTACAGTACCTTCGTAATTCACCCCTCCACTTT. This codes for CASSFWVQYLRNSPLHF.

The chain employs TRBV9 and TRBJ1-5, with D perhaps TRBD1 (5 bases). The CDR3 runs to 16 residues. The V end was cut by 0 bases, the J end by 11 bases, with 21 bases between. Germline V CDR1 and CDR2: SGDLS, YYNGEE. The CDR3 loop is CASSVGDSGGMEAQHF. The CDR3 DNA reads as TGTGCCAGCAGCGTAGGCGATAGCGGGGGGATGGAAGCCCAGCATTTT.

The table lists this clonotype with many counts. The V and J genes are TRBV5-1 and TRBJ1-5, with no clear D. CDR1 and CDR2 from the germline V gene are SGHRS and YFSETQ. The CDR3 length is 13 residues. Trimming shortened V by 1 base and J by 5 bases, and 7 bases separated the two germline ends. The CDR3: CASSLSPYQPQHF. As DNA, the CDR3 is TGCGCCAGCAGCTTGTCGCCCTATCAGCCCCAGCATTTT.

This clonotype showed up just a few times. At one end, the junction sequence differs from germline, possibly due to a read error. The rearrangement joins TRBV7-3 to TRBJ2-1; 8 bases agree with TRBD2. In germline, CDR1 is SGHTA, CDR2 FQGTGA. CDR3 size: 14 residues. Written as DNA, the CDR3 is TGTGCTAGCAGCTCCGGGAGGGCTAACAATGAGCAGTTCTTC. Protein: CASSSGRANNEQFF.

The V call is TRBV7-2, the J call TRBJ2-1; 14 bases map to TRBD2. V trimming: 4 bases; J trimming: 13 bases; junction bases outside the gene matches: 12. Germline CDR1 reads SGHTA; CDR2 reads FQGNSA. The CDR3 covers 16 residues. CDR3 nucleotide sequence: TGTGCCAGCAGCTCAGCGGGACTAGCGGGGGCTAGCACACAGTTCTTC. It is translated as CASSSAGLAGASTQFF.